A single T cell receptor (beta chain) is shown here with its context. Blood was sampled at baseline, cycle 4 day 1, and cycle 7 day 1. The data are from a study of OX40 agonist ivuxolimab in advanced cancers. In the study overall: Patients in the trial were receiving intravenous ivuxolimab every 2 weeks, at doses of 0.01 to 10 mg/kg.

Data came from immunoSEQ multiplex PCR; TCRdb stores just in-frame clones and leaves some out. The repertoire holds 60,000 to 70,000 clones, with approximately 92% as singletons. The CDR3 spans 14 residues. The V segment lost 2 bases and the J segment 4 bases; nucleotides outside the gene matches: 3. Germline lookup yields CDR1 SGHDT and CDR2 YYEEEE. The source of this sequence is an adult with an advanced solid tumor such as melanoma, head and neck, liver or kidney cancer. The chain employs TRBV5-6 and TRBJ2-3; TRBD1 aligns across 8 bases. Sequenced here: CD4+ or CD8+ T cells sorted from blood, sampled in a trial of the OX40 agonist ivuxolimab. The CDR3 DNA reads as TGTGCCAGCAGCTTCCAGGGGGCACCAGATACGCAGTATTTT. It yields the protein CASSFQGAPDTQYF. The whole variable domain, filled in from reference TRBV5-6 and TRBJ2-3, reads DAGVTQSPTHLIKTRGQQVTLRCSPKSGHDTVSWYQQALGQGPQFIFQYYEEEERQRGNFPDRFSGHQFPNYSSELNVNALLLGDSALYLCASSFQGAPDTQYFGPGTRLTVL.